This is a list of T cell receptor beta chains from one sample in a study of blood T cell repertoires in COVID-19. TCRdb's copy holds only in-frame clones and misses some; the assay was immunoSEQ multiplex PCR. The repertoire holds roughly 71,000 clones, 80% seen once, with around a sixth in the top ten. Sequenced input: peripheral blood. The receptors were gathered from a man in his 70s who had recovered from COVID-19. Both conserved end residues are part of each CDR3. The D gene is left open where the match is weak. Not all rows give a size; the values are once, few, many and, for expanded clones, a class.

J gene	clone size	CDR3 length	V gene	D gene	CDR3 DNA	CDR3 protein
TRBJ2-6	NA	15	TRBV19	NA	TGTGCCAGTAGTTCGGGATCCTCTGGGGCCAACGTCCTGACTTTC	CASSSGSSGANVLTF
TRBJ2-1	NA	18	TRBV25-1	NA	TGTGCCAGCAGCTCTCCTTGGGGTAGCGGAAGCTCCTACAATGAGCAGTTCTTC	CASSSPWGSGSSYNEQFF
TRBJ2-2	NA	15	TRBV6-6	TRBD2	TGTGCCAGCCTCAAAGCGGGGGGAAACACCGGGGAGCTGTTTTTT	CASLKAGGNTGELFF
TRBJ1-3	NA	13	TRBV11-1	NA	TGTGCCAGCAGCCCGGGGGCTGGAAACACCATATATTTT	CASSPGAGNTIYF
TRBJ1-4	NA	13	TRBV5-4	NA	TGTGCCAGCAGAAACGACAGAAATGAAAAACTGTTTTTT	CASRNDRNEKLFF
TRBJ2-1	NA	17	TRBV6-2/TRBV6-3	NA	TGTGCCAGCAGTTATCAGGGGATGGGGGGGACCTACAATGAGCAGTTCTTC	CASSYQGMGGTYNEQFF
TRBJ2-5	NA	17	TRBV6-6	NA	TGTGCCAGCAGGCGAGCGGGCCAGAGTGGCGTCTTAGAGACCCAGTACTTC	CASRRAGQSGVLETQYF
TRBJ2-1	NA	15	TRBV9	NA	TGTGCCAGCAGCGTCCGGGACATCTCCTACAATGAGCAGTTCTTC	CASSVRDISYNEQFF
TRBJ1-3	NA	16	TRBV5-1	TRBD1	TGCGCCAGCAGCACCGGACAGGGGGGTTCTGGAAACACCATATATTTT	CASSTGQGGSGNTIYF
TRBJ1-1	NA	14	TRBV4-1	TRBD1	TGCGCCAGCAGCCGACGGGACAGGGAGCCTGAAGCTTTCTTT	CASSRRDREPEAFF
TRBJ2-3	NA	14	TRBV10-1	TRBD2	TGCGCCAGCAGTTCGAGCGGGAGGGCCGATACGCAGTATTTT	CASSSSGRADTQYF
TRBJ1-5	NA	16	TRBV2	NA	TGTGCCAGCGGTACCGACAGACCCTATAGCAATCAGCCCCAGCATTTT	CASGTDRPYSNQPQHF
TRBJ1-6	few	14	TRBV27	NA	TGTGCCAGCAGTTTATTTGGCAGCGTATCACCCCTCCACTTT	CASSLFGSVSPLHF
TRBJ1-2	NA	15	TRBV15	NA	TGTGCCACCAGCAGAGATAGAAACGAAGTCTATGGCTACACCTTC	CATSRDRNEVYGYTF
TRBJ2-5	NA	11	TRBV6-2/TRBV6-3	NA	TGTGCCAGCAGTTACGCGCGGACCCAGTACTTC	CASSYARTQYF
TRBJ1-2	NA	13	TRBV5-1	NA	TGCGCCAGCAGCTTGTTTCAGGCCTATGGCTACACCTTC	CASSLFQAYGYTF
TRBJ2-5	few	14	TRBV27	NA	TGTGCCAGCAGCTCCCGGGTAGAAATAGAGACCCAGTACTTC	CASSSRVEIETQYF
TRBJ2-2	NA	20	TRBV19	TRBD1	TGTGCCAGTAGTACCAGACAGGGGGCGAGCGGGAGTGGAGGTACCGGGGAGCTGTTTTTT	CASSTRQGASGSGGTGELFF
TRBJ2-7	NA	14	TRBV5-6	TRBD2	TGTGCCAGCAGCTTGATCGGGAGGGAAGGCGAGCAGTACTTC	CASSLIGREGEQYF
TRBJ1-2	NA	13	TRBV3-1/TRBV3-2	NA	TGTGCCAGCAGCCAGGCTTCAGTCTATGGCTACACCTTC	CASSQASVYGYTF
TRBJ2-7	few	11	TRBV7-2	NA	TGTGCCAGCAGCTTATTGACAGAGCAGTACTTC	CASSLLTEQYF
TRBJ1-4	NA	13	TRBV5-1	NA	TGCGCCAGCAGAGACAGCTTAAATGAAAAACTGTTTTTT	CASRDSLNEKLFF
TRBJ1-2	NA	15	TRBV28	TRBD1	TGTGCCAGCAGTTCTTGGACAGGGGGTAACTATGGCTACACCTTC	CASSSWTGGNYGYTF
TRBJ1-1	NA	17	TRBV27	NA	TGTGCCAGCAGTTTATCGATATTGACTCCCACCCTGAATGAAGCTTTCTTT	CASSLSILTPTLNEAFF
TRBJ2-3	NA	15	TRBV28	NA	TGTGCCAGCACCTTTAGGGGGGGCAGAACAGATACGCAGTATTTT	CASTFRGGRTDTQYF
TRBJ2-5	NA	14	TRBV7-9	TRBD1	TGTGCCAGCAGCACTGGACAGGGGAGCCAGACCCAGTACTTC	CASSTGQGSQTQYF
TRBJ1-2	NA	15	TRBV27	NA	TGTGCCAGCAGTTTTCAGGGAACCCCCTCTCGTGGCTACACCTTC	CASSFQGTPSRGYTF
TRBJ2-5	NA	17	TRBV18	TRBD1	TGTGCCAGCTCACCACGGAAAGGGGGCAGCCACGTCGAGACCCAGTACTTC	CASSPRKGGSHVETQYF
TRBJ2-3	NA	15	TRBV27	NA	TGTGCCAGCAGTATCTCAACATATAGCACAGATACGCAGTATTTT	CASSISTYSTDTQYF
TRBJ1-4	NA	14	TRBV30	TRBD1	TGTGCCTGGAGGGGGGACAGGGGAGACTCGCCACCAAAATTT	CAWRGDRGDSPPKF
TRBJ2-1	NA	15	TRBV15	NA	TGTGCCACCAGCAGAGCTCAACAGGGAGTAGATGAGCAGTTCTTC	CATSRAQQGVDEQFF
TRBJ1-5	NA	13	TRBV30	NA	TGTGCCTGGAGTGGCTCAGGGGATCAGCCCCAGCATTTT	CAWSGSGDQPQHF
TRBJ2-3	NA	15	TRBV18	NA	TGTGCCAGCTCACCACCGCCTACAGGTGCGGGAACGCAGTATTTT	CASSPPPTGAGTQYF